This T cell receptor beta chain was found in a study of blood T cell repertoires in COVID-19 (dated by TCRdb to 2019 to 2021). The study in broad terms: The collaborator samples originated in the United States, Italy and Spain and spanned the acute and convalescent phases of COVID-19. The sample metadata nearly always contained a de-identified subject ID, COVID-19 status, age in years and sex. The repertoires were made available in a free public database intended to serve as a resource for research on the immune response to SARS-CoV-2. Where available, HLA class I and class II types were taken from metadata supplied by the sample provider and were not determined by assay-based typing. The dataset comprised deeply sampled blood TCRbeta repertoires from subjects exposed to, actively infected with, or recovered from COVID-19. The prospective study material was composed of cDNA or gDNA derived from T cells, B-cell-depleted T cells, or PBMCs. The samples were drawn from two sources: the first 160 participants of the ongoing ImmuneRACE study, and 950 to 1,500 subjects contributed by 6 global collaborators. Findings and caveats that apply to the study as a whole: The amount of clinical and demographic metadata varied by source and participant and was provided uncurated.

TCRbeta CDR3 regions were amplified from genomic DNA by means of the immunoSEQ Assay, a bias-controlled multiplex PCR. The authors' pipeline ran thus. Nucleated cell counts per sample were estimated from amplification of reference gene primers within the assay. To quantify the absolute abundance of each unique TCRbeta CDR3 rearrangement, sequence reads were collapsed and filtered. For each sample, productive Simpson clonality was calculated as the square root of Simpson's diversity index across productive rearrangements. In TCRdb, the immuneACCESS table is reduced to in-frame sequences with V and J assigned. These tables do not hold every clone; where another copy was compared, an unresolved V gene accounts for under half, and the others remain unexplained. D and trimming come from the DNA, and the V and J calls and clone size come from that table. The table for this sample lists about 130,000 clones; approximately 85% of them were counted only once. Jointly, the top ten make up about a sixth of the sample.

About this clone: The antigen it recognizes is unknown. One base away there is no much larger clone; base qualities are not given.

One collaborating source in Seattle enrolled patients while the patients were actively infected and followed the patients over time throughout the course of disease. Each collaborating institution followed its own protocols to collect whole blood in K2EDTA tubes. Collaborator samples were shipped for TCRbeta analysis as frozen whole blood, isolated PBMCs, or DNA extracted from either sample type. Trimmed from V: 3 bases; trimmed from J: 5 bases; junction bases lacking a gene match: 5. CDR1 and CDR2 were assigned from the germline V gene as SGHRS and YFSETQ. The cysteine opens and the phenylalanine closes a CDR3 of 15 amino acids. Only the CDR3 DNA stays, 45 bases, in frame from base 1.

Material for sequencing was peripheral blood. The sequence came from a young man with COVID-19, enrolled during active disease. The receptor chain draws on TRBV5-1 and TRBJ2-3; 11 of the junction bases match TRBD2. The DNA is TGCGCCAGCAGCTCCTTAGCGGGGGGGCAAGATACGCAGTATTTT. Its translation is CASSSLAGGQDTQYF.